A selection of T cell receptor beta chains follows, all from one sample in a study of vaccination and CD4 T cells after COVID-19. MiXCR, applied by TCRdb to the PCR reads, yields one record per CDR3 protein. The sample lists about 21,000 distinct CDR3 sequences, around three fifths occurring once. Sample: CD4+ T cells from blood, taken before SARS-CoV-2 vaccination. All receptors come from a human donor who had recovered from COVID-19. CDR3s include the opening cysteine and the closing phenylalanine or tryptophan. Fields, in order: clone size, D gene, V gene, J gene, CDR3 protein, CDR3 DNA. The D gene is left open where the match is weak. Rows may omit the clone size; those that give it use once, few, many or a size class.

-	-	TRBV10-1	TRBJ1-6	CASSSPSPLHF	TGCGCCAGCAGTTCTCCTTCACCCCTCCACTTT
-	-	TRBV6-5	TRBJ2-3	CASSFLTSRSQYF	TGTGCCAGCAGTTTCCTGACTTCACGATCGCAGTATTTT
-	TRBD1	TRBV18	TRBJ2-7	CASSPPGQGTYEQYF	TGTGCCAGCTCACCACCCGGACAGGGTACCTACGAGCAGTACTTC
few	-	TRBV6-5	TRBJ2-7	CASSYWGFGDYEQYF	TGTGCCAGCAGTTACTGGGGGTTTGGAGACTACGAGCAGTACTTC
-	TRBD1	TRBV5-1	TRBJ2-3	CASSTDRGRGTDTQYF	TGCGCCAGCAGCACGGACAGGGGGCGCGGCACAGATACGCAGTATTTT
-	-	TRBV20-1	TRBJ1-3	CSAREEPKRTIYF	TGCAGTGCTAGAGAGGAACCGAAGAGGACCATATATTTT
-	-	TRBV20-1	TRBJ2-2	CSAPRGTGELFF	TGCAGTGCTCCGCGGGGCACCGGGGAGCTGTTTTTT
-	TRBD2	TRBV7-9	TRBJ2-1	CASSVSGTSYNEQFF	TGTGCCAGCAGCGTTAGCGGGACCTCCTACAATGAGCAGTTCTTC
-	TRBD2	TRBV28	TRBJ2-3	CASSEDIAGGRRTDTQYF	TGTGCCAGCAGTGAGGACATAGCGGGAGGGAGGAGAACAGATACGCAGTATTTT
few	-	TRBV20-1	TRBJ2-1	CSANSRTYNEQFF	TGCAGTGCTAATAGCCGCACCTACAATGAGCAGTTCTTC
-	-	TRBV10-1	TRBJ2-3	CASSDNLGSRTDTQYF	TGCGCCAGCAGTGATAATTTGGGGTCCCGCACAGATACGCAGTATTTT
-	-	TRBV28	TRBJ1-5	CASRTDSNQPQHF	TGTGCCAGCAGAACAGATAGCAATCAGCCCCAGCATTTT
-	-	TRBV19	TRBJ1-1	CAIRGNKNTEAFF	TGTGCCATCCGGGGGAATAAGAACACTGAAGCTTTCTTT
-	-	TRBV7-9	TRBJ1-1	CASSLGFLGAFF	TGTGCCAGCAGCTTAGGGTTCTTGGGGGCTTTCTTT
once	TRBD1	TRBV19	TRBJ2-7	CASSNLPGQGFYEQYF	TGTGCCAGTAGTAATCTACCGGGACAGGGTTTCTACGAGCAGTACTTC
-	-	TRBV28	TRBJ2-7	CASIGVLAGDEQYF	TGTGCCAGCATAGGCGTCCTCGCAGGTGACGAGCAGTACTTC
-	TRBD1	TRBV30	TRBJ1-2	CAWTRDRPYGYTF	TGTGCCTGGACGAGGGACAGGCCCTATGGCTACACCTTC
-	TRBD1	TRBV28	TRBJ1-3	CASSLGTAGNTIYF	TGTGCCAGCAGTTTGGGGACAGCTGGAAACACCATATATTTT
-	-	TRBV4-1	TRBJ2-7	CASSRLRSEEQYF	TGCGCCAGCAGCCGCTTGCGGTCGGAAGAGCAGTACTTC
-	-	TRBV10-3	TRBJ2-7	CATLLSAGSSYEQYF	TGTGCCACCCTCCTCTCGGCAGGGAGCTCCTACGAGCAGTACTTC
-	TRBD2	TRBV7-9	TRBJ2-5	CASSLWPGLAGEETQYF	TGTGCCAGCAGCTTGTGGCCGGGACTAGCGGGAGAAGAGACCCAGTACTTC
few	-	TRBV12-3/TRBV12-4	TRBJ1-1	CASSLGQSMNTEAFF	TGTGCCAGCTCCCTGGGGCAGTCCATGAACACTGAAGCTTTCTTT
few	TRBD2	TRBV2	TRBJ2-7	CASTRTSGVYEQYF	TGTGCCAGCACTAGGACTAGCGGAGTCTACGAGCAGTACTTC
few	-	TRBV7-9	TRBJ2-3	CASSIALGRGTDTQYF	TGTGCCAGCAGCATTGCCCTAGGAAGGGGTACAGATACGCAGTATTTT
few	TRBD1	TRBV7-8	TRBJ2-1	CASSFGVRGPFNNEQFF	TGTGCCAGCTCCTTTGGGGTAAGGGGGCCATTTAACAATGAGCAGTTCTTC
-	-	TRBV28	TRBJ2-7	CASSLELLANSYEQYF	TGTGCCAGCAGTTTGGAACTACTAGCAAACTCCTACGAGCAGTACTTC
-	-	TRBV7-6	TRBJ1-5	CASSPNQDQPQHF	TGTGCCAGCAGTCCTAATCAGGATCAGCCCCAGCATTTT
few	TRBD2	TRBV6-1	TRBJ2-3	CASSEALAGGTDTQYF	TGTGCCAGCAGTGAAGCGCTAGCGGGAGGCACAGATACGCAGTATTTT
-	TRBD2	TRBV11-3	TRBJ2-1	CASSLGTSPIHNEQFF	TGTGCCAGCAGCTTAGGGACTAGCCCTATCCACAATGAGCAGTTCTTC
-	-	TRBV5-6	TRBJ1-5	CASSLNPDQPQHF	TGTGCCAGCAGCTTGAATCCTGATCAGCCCCAGCATTTT
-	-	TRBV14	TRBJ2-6	CASSPASSGANVLTF	TGTGCCAGCAGCCCCGCGAGCTCTGGGGCCAACGTCCTGACTTTC
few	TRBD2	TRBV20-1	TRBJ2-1	CSADHRTSGYQQFF	TGCAGTGCTGACCATAGGACTAGCGGGTACCAGCAGTTCTTC
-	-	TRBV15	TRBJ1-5	CATSRDGGARLGQPQHF	TGTGCCACCAGCAGAGATGGTGGCGCGAGGTTGGGTCAGCCCCAGCATTTT
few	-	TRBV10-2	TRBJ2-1	CASSESSRPNNEQFF	TGCGCCAGCAGTGAGAGTTCGAGACCCAACAATGAGCAGTTCTTC
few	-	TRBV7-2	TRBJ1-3	CASSLSQGTNTIYF	TGTGCCAGCAGCTTAAGTCAGGGCACAAACACCATATATTTT
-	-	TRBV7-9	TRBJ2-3	CASSLRFRVDTQYF	TGTGCCAGCAGCTTAAGATTTCGGGTAGATACGCAGTATTTT
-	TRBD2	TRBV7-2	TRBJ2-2	CASRPTSGRAGELFF	TGTGCCAGCAGACCTACTAGCGGGAGGGCCGGGGAGCTGTTTTTT
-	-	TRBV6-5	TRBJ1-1	CASSYPIPPRPGSAGDTEAFF	TGTGCCAGCAGTTACCCGATACCACCCCGTCCAGGGAGCGCGGGGGACACTGAAGCTTTCTTT
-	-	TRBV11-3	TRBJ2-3	CASSSGLTSTDTQYF	TGTGCCAGCAGCTCGGGACTCACTAGCACAGATACGCAGTATTTT
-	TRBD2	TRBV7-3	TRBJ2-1	CASSLKLDSGGQFF	TGTGCCAGCAGCTTAAAATTGGATTCGGGAGGGCAGTTCTTC
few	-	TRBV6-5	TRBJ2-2	CASSYPPGRGNTGELFF	TGTGCCAGCAGTTACCCACCCGGCAGGGGCAACACCGGGGAGCTGTTTTTT
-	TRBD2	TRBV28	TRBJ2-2	CASSLPWRERIIGELFF	TGTGCCAGCAGTCTCCCGTGGCGGGAGAGGATAATCGGGGAGCTGTTTTTT
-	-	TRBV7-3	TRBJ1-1	CASSLNGQPNTEAFF	TGTGCCAGCAGCTTGAATGGACAGCCGAACACTGAAGCTTTCTTT
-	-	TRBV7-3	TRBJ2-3	CASSDPRAPGTQYF	TGTGCCAGCAGCGACCCCCGTGCCCCGGGTACGCAGTATTTT
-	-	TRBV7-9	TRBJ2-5	CASSSSGGVETQYF	TGTGCCAGCAGCTCCTCAGGGGGGGTAGAGACCCAGTACTTC
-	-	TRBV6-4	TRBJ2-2	CASSESDTGELFF	TGTGCCAGCAGTGAGTCCGACACCGGGGAGCTGTTTTTT
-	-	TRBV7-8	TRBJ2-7	CASSLVASRSSYEQYF	TGTGCCAGCAGCTTAGTGGCTAGCAGGAGCTCCTACGAGCAGTACTTC
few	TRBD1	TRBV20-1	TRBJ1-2	CSASSGQGANDYGYTF	TGCAGTGCTAGCTCGGGACAGGGGGCAAACGACTATGGCTACACCTTC
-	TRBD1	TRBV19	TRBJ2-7	CASSQTGSSYEQYF	TGTGCCAGTAGTCAGACAGGGTCCTCCTACGAGCAGTACTTC
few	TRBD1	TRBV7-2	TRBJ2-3	CASSLGQGADTQYF	TGTGCCAGCAGCTTAGGACAGGGGGCAGATACGCAGTATTTT
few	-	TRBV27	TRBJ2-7	CASSSRTTGAYEQYF	TGTGCCAGCAGTTCCCGGACAACGGGAGCCTACGAGCAGTACTTC